The clone carrying this T cell receptor (beta chain) was observed many times. Its antigen is undetermined. This entry comes from a study of CD8 T cells in ankylosing spondylitis. Overall study results and limits: Disease-linked clones reportedly showed significant enrichment in matched ankylosing spondylitis synovial fluid. Relatively scarce in peripheral blood, disease-linked clones were CD8+. There was a TCR beta motif, made of eight highly homologous variants, that appeared characteristic of ankylosing spondylitis blood.

Each CDR3 protein is one row after TCRdb ran MiXCR on the 5' RACE reads. The sample includes about 35,000 distinct CDR3 sequences, over 9% of them seen just once. The clonotype originates from a male donor with ankylosing spondylitis or in good health (not recorded which). Sequencing used blood, either unsorted or a sorted T cell fraction (not recorded which).

Written as DNA, the CDR3 is TGTGCCAGCAGCCAAGGGGACAGGGTGGACTACGAGCAGTACTTC. Translated: CASSQGDRVDYEQYF. The chain recombines TRBV4-2 with TRBJ2-7; 9 bases are shared with TRBD1. This CDR3 has 15 amino acids. Unmatched junction bases numbered 4, after V lost 1 base and J lost 3 bases. The germline CDR1 and CDR2 sequences are LGHNA and YNFKEQ.